This is a list of T cell receptor beta chains from one sample in a study of cytomegalovirus exposure and HLA in healthy donors. The table came from immunoSEQ multiplex PCR; TCRdb's copy has only in-frame clones and leaves some out. This table holds approximately 150,000 clones, roughly 75% found once. The sequenced sample consisted of PBMCs. The receptors shown here come from a female donor in good health and CMV-seronegative. The CDR3 runs from the conserved cysteine through the conserved F or W. The order of the fields is V gene, D gene, clone size, J gene, CDR3 protein, CDR3 DNA. The D gene is left open where the match is weak. Only part of the rows carry a size: once, few, many, or a class if the clone is expanded.

V gene: TRBV19; D gene: TRBD1; clone size: .; J gene: TRBJ1-4; CDR3 protein: CASSPSDQGVGEKLFF; CDR3 DNA: TGTGCCAGTAGCCCCTCCGATCAGGGGGTAGGGGAAAAACTGTTTTTT
V gene: TRBV5-1; D gene: TRBD1; clone size: .; J gene: TRBJ2-3; CDR3 protein: CASSLQGANTDTQYF; CDR3 DNA: TGCGCCAGCAGCTTGCAGGGGGCCAACACAGATACGCAGTATTTT
V gene: TRBV6-1; D gene: .; clone size: .; J gene: TRBJ2-4; CDR3 protein: CASKDTAKNIQYF; CDR3 DNA: TGTGCCAGCAAGGACACGGCCAAAAACATTCAGTACTTC
V gene: TRBV5-4; D gene: .; clone size: .; J gene: TRBJ2-2; CDR3 protein: CASSSEQATGELFF; CDR3 DNA: TGTGCCAGCAGCTCCGAACAGGCCACCGGGGAGCTGTTTTTT
V gene: TRBV7-9; D gene: .; clone size: .; J gene: TRBJ1-1; CDR3 protein: CASSSLPNTEAFF; CDR3 DNA: TGTGCCAGCAGCTCCCTCCCGAACACTGAAGCTTTCTTT
V gene: TRBV28; D gene: .; clone size: .; J gene: TRBJ1-5; CDR3 protein: CASSLLREYSNQPQHF; CDR3 DNA: TGTGCCAGCAGTTTATTGCGGGAGTATAGCAATCAGCCCCAGCATTTT
V gene: TRBV5-1; D gene: TRBD1; clone size: .; J gene: TRBJ2-6; CDR3 protein: CASSRGTGWTNSGANVLTF; CDR3 DNA: TGCGCCAGCAGCCGAGGGACAGGGTGGACAAACTCTGGGGCCAACGTCCTGACTTTC
V gene: TRBV6-1; D gene: TRBD2; clone size: .; J gene: TRBJ2-7; CDR3 protein: CASRRLASYEQYF; CDR3 DNA: TGTGCCAGCAGGCGACTAGCGAGCTACGAGCAGTACTTC
V gene: TRBV5-6; D gene: TRBD1; clone size: few; J gene: TRBJ1-2; CDR3 protein: CASSLAAGGGYTF; CDR3 DNA: TGTGCCAGCAGCTTGGCGGCAGGGGGAGGCTACACCTTC
V gene: TRBV7-6; D gene: .; clone size: few; J gene: TRBJ1-1; CDR3 protein: CASSLDTQRGTEAFF; CDR3 DNA: TGTGCCAGCAGCTTAGACACCCAGCGAGGAACTGAAGCTTTCTTT
V gene: TRBV9; D gene: .; clone size: once; J gene: TRBJ2-6; CDR3 protein: CASSGHAGANVLTF; CDR3 DNA: TGTGCCAGCAGCGGACACGCCGGGGCCAACGTCCTGACTTTC
V gene: TRBV7-9; D gene: .; clone size: .; J gene: TRBJ1-4; CDR3 protein: CASSPEATWGDTNEKLFF; CDR3 DNA: TGTGCCAGCAGCCCAGAAGCCACCTGGGGGGATACTAATGAAAAACTGTTTTTT
V gene: TRBV7-6; D gene: .; clone size: few; J gene: TRBJ1-1; CDR3 protein: CASSLKPWNTEAFF; CDR3 DNA: TGTGCCAGCAGCTTAAAGCCTTGGAACACTGAAGCTTTCTTT
V gene: TRBV7-2; D gene: .; clone size: .; J gene: TRBJ2-2; CDR3 protein: CASSLGRGNTGELFF; CDR3 DNA: TGTGCCAGCAGCTTAGGGCGGGGGAACACCGGGGAGCTGTTTTTT
V gene: TRBV19; D gene: .; clone size: .; J gene: TRBJ1-3; CDR3 protein: CASSSSSGNTIYF; CDR3 DNA: TGTGCCAGTAGTAGCAGCTCTGGAAACACCATATATTTT
V gene: TRBV28; D gene: TRBD2; clone size: few; J gene: TRBJ2-7; CDR3 protein: CASKASGPYEQYF; CDR3 DNA: TGTGCCAGCAAGGCTAGCGGGCCTTACGAGCAGTACTTC
V gene: TRBV28; D gene: TRBD1; clone size: .; J gene: TRBJ1-5; CDR3 protein: CASSPWTGWGNQPQHF; CDR3 DNA: TGTGCCAGCAGTCCTTGGACAGGGTGGGGCAATCAGCCCCAGCATTTT
V gene: TRBV5-1; D gene: TRBD1; clone size: .; J gene: TRBJ2-1; CDR3 protein: CASSPGGHGYNEQFF; CDR3 DNA: TGCGCCAGCAGCCCAGGGGGCCATGGCTACAATGAGCAGTTCTTC
V gene: TRBV7-9; D gene: .; clone size: .; J gene: TRBJ1-6; CDR3 protein: CASSSLLGLGNNSPLHF; CDR3 DNA: TGTGCCAGCAGTTCGTTGCTTGGGCTCGGAAATAATTCACCCCTCCACTTT
V gene: TRBV5-1; D gene: .; clone size: .; J gene: TRBJ1-1; CDR3 protein: CASTNSPGAMNTEAFF; CDR3 DNA: TGCGCCAGCACTAATTCTCCAGGGGCCATGAACACTGAAGCTTTCTTT
V gene: TRBV30; D gene: .; clone size: .; J gene: TRBJ2-6; CDR3 protein: CAWSVRNRGGSGANVLTF; CDR3 DNA: TGTGCCTGGAGTGTACGAAATCGAGGGGGTTCTGGGGCCAACGTCCTGACTTTC
V gene: TRBV7-9; D gene: TRBD2; clone size: few; J gene: TRBJ2-3; CDR3 protein: CASSPSGGADTQYF; CDR3 DNA: TGTGCCAGCAGTCCAAGCGGGGGAGCAGATACGCAGTATTTT
V gene: TRBV28; D gene: TRBD2; clone size: .; J gene: TRBJ2-5; CDR3 protein: CASSSVAGALSLYQETQYF; CDR3 DNA: TGTGCCAGCAGTTCTGTAGCGGGAGCCCTCAGTCTGTACCAAGAGACCCAGTACTTC
V gene: TRBV5-1; D gene: .; clone size: .; J gene: TRBJ2-3; CDR3 protein: CASSLVLRSEADTQYF; CDR3 DNA: TGCGCCAGCAGCTTGGTATTACGCAGTGAGGCGGATACGCAGTATTTT
V gene: TRBV5-1; D gene: .; clone size: .; J gene: TRBJ2-1; CDR3 protein: CASSSSRGPGNEQFF; CDR3 DNA: TGCGCCAGCAGCTCCTCGAGAGGGCCGGGGAATGAGCAGTTCTTC
V gene: TRBV28; D gene: TRBD1; clone size: .; J gene: TRBJ1-1; CDR3 protein: CASSSNGQGHQGTEAFF; CDR3 DNA: TGTGCCAGCAGTTCTAACGGACAGGGACACCAAGGGACTGAAGCTTTCTTT
V gene: TRBV30; D gene: TRBD1; clone size: .; J gene: TRBJ2-5; CDR3 protein: CAWNLGTGYQETQYF; CDR3 DNA: TGTGCCTGGAATCTGGGGACAGGGTACCAAGAGACCCAGTACTTC
V gene: TRBV5-1; D gene: TRBD1; clone size: .; J gene: TRBJ2-5; CDR3 protein: CASQGQPKETQYF; CDR3 DNA: TGCGCCAGCCAGGGACAGCCCAAAGAGACCCAGTACTTC
V gene: TRBV7-3; D gene: .; clone size: .; J gene: TRBJ2-7; CDR3 protein: CASSLDIFPYEQYF; CDR3 DNA: TGTGCCAGCAGCTTAGACATATTTCCCTACGAGCAGTACTTC
V gene: TRBV7-9; D gene: TRBD2; clone size: .; J gene: TRBJ2-2; CDR3 protein: CASSSPSGGSTTGELFF; CDR3 DNA: TGTGCCAGCAGCTCCCCTAGCGGGGGGTCGACAACCGGGGAGCTGTTTTTT
V gene: TRBV6-6; D gene: TRBD2; clone size: .; J gene: TRBJ2-7; CDR3 protein: CASRTSGRYHEQYF; CDR3 DNA: TGTGCCAGCAGGACTAGCGGGAGGTACCACGAGCAGTACTTC
V gene: TRBV10-2; D gene: TRBD2; clone size: .; J gene: TRBJ2-7; CDR3 protein: CASSEWRLAGEEQYF; CDR3 DNA: TGCGCCAGCAGTGAGTGGCGTCTAGCGGGAGAAGAGCAGTACTTC
V gene: TRBV2; D gene: .; clone size: .; J gene: TRBJ1-6; CDR3 protein: CASSETGYISPLHF; CDR3 DNA: TGTGCCAGCAGTGAAACAGGGTATATTTCACCCCTCCACTTT
V gene: TRBV21-1; D gene: .; clone size: .; J gene: TRBJ1-1; CDR3 protein: CASSKVGENSEAFF; CDR3 DNA: TGTGCCAGCAGCAAAGTGGGCGAAAACTCTGAAGCTTTCTTT
V gene: TRBV28; D gene: .; clone size: .; J gene: TRBJ1-1; CDR3 protein: CASSLTRNTEAFF; CDR3 DNA: TGTGCCAGCAGTTTAACAAGAAACACTGAAGCTTTCTTT
V gene: TRBV27; D gene: .; clone size: .; J gene: TRBJ1-6; CDR3 protein: CASSFPGLDSPLHF; CDR3 DNA: TGTGCCAGCAGTTTCCCCGGTCTGGATTCACCCCTCCACTTT
V gene: TRBV28; D gene: TRBD1; clone size: .; J gene: TRBJ1-3; CDR3 protein: CASSSETGGGF; CDR3 DNA: TGTGCCAGCAGTTCCGAAACAGGGGGGGGTTTT
V gene: TRBV6-5; D gene: TRBD2; clone size: .; J gene: TRBJ2-1; CDR3 protein: CASSRSGSAYNEQFF; CDR3 DNA: TGTGCCAGCAGTAGGAGCGGGAGTGCCTACAATGAGCAGTTCTTC
V gene: TRBV6-5; D gene: TRBD2; clone size: .; J gene: TRBJ2-1; CDR3 protein: CASQREGLGEQFF; CDR3 DNA: TGTGCCAGCCAGCGGGAGGGCTTAGGTGAGCAGTTCTTC
V gene: TRBV7-8; D gene: .; clone size: .; J gene: TRBJ2-5; CDR3 protein: CASSLTTGTKTQYF; CDR3 DNA: TGTGCCAGCAGCTTAACTACAGGGACGAAGACCCAGTACTTC
V gene: TRBV28; D gene: TRBD1; clone size: .; J gene: TRBJ2-4; CDR3 protein: CASSLQGPTGWESFNIQYF; CDR3 DNA: TGTGCCAGCAGTTTACAAGGGCCGACAGGGTGGGAATCTTTCAACATTCAGTACTTC
V gene: TRBV2; D gene: .; clone size: .; J gene: TRBJ1-2; CDR3 protein: CASSAGWDGYTF; CDR3 DNA: TGTGCCAGCAGTGCCGGGTGGGATGGCTACACCTTC
V gene: TRBV15; D gene: .; clone size: .; J gene: TRBJ1-1; CDR3 protein: CATSKNRANTEAFF; CDR3 DNA: TGTGCCACCAGCAAGAACAGGGCGAACACTGAAGCTTTCTTT
V gene: TRBV5-1; D gene: .; clone size: .; J gene: TRBJ2-1; CDR3 protein: CASSFRPSSSSYNEQFF; CDR3 DNA: TGCGCCAGCAGCTTTCGTCCTAGCAGCAGCTCCTACAATGAGCAGTTCTTC
V gene: TRBV5-6; D gene: TRBD2; clone size: once; J gene: TRBJ2-2; CDR3 protein: CASSLDVAGVAGELFF; CDR3 DNA: TGTGCCAGCAGCTTGGATGTAGCGGGAGTGGCCGGGGAGCTGTTTTTT